These T cell receptor beta chains were read from a single sample in a study of cytomegalovirus exposure and HLA in healthy donors. Using immunoSEQ multiplex PCR, the repertoire was profiled, and TCRdb retains in-frame clones only, with some absent. The table shows 140,000 or so clones, with about 91% occurring only once. The sample was PBMCs. The receptor set was obtained from a man younger than 35 in good health and CMV-seropositive. Both conserved end residues are part of each CDR3. The D gene is left open where the match is weak. The size of a clone is reported for some rows only, either as once, few or many, or as a class for expanded clones.

abundance	j_gene	v_gene	d_gene	CDR3aa	CDR3nt
-	TRBJ2-2	TRBV7-9	TRBD2	CASSHSSGRSTGELFF	TGTGCCAGCAGCCACTCTAGCGGGAGAAGCACCGGGGAGCTGTTTTTT
-	TRBJ2-7	TRBV7-7	-	CASSFGGPPYEQYF	TGTGCCAGCAGCTTCGGAGGGCCACCCTACGAGCAGTACTTC
-	TRBJ1-5	TRBV2	-	CASTRTGPNQPQHF	TGTGCCAGCACGAGAACAGGTCCCAATCAGCCCCAGCATTTT
-	TRBJ1-2	TRBV19	TRBD1	CASSSSGTGGRGGYTF	TGTGCCAGTAGTTCATCCGGGACAGGGGGACGTGGTGGCTACACCTTC
-	TRBJ1-3	TRBV13	-	CASSFRGAGNTIYF	TGTGCCAGCAGCTTCCGGGGGGCTGGAAACACCATATATTTT
-	TRBJ1-3	TRBV6-5	-	CASRRQGSGNTIYF	TGTGCCAGCAGACGCCAGGGATCTGGAAACACCATATATTTT
-	TRBJ1-5	TRBV28	-	CASRSRGIRGQPQHF	TGTGCCAGCAGGAGCCGGGGGATCCGGGGTCAGCCCCAGCATTTT
-	TRBJ1-3	TRBV7-8	-	CASSLYGMTGNTIYF	TGTGCCAGCAGCTTATACGGGATGACTGGAAACACCATATATTTT
-	TRBJ2-5	TRBV16	TRBD2	CASSQIGTSEETQYF	TGTGCCAGCAGCCAAATAGGGACTAGCGAAGAGACCCAGTACTTC
-	TRBJ1-2	TRBV28	-	CASSLLSTYGYTF	TGTGCCAGCAGTTTGTTATCCACTTATGGCTACACCTTC
-	TRBJ2-7	TRBV19	TRBD2	CASSIVAGAYEQYF	TGTGCCAGTAGTATCGTGGCGGGAGCCTACGAGCAGTACTTC
-	TRBJ2-7	TRBV7-9	-	CASSLGTTSYEQYF	TGTGCCAGCAGCTTAGGGACAACGTCCTACGAGCAGTACTTC
-	TRBJ1-1	TRBV27	-	CASSLPGRNTEAFF	TGTGCCAGCAGTTTGCCGGGGAGGAACACTGAAGCTTTCTTT
-	TRBJ1-6	TRBV7-9	-	CASRWGGNSPLHF	TGTGCCAGCCGCTGGGGGGGAAATTCACCCCTCCACTTT
-	TRBJ1-2	TRBV10-3	TRBD1	CAISPGQATYGYTF	TGTGCCATCAGTCCGGGACAGGCGACTTATGGCTACACCTTC
-	TRBJ1-1	TRBV7-6	TRBD1	CASSLATGGASGAFF	TGTGCCAGCAGCTTAGCGACAGGGGGCGCGTCAGGAGCTTTCTTT
-	TRBJ1-3	TRBV5-4	-	CASSLGGANSGNTIYF	TGTGCCAGCAGCTTGGGGGGAGCCAACTCTGGAAACACCATATATTTT
many	TRBJ2-7	TRBV2	-	CASSEARGTYEQYF	TGTGCCAGCAGTGAGGCCCGGGGAACCTACGAGCAGTACTTC
-	TRBJ1-5	TRBV7-8	-	CASSRQSNQPQHF	TGTGCCAGCAGCCGCCAGAGCAATCAGCCCCAGCATTTT
-	TRBJ2-7	TRBV28	-	CASHPALAGEQYF	TGTGCCAGCCACCCCGCTTTGGCAGGCGAGCAGTACTTC
-	TRBJ2-1	TRBV6-5	TRBD1	CASSSFGQGRTEQFF	TGTGCCAGCAGTTCCTTTGGACAGGGACGTACTGAGCAGTTCTTC
-	TRBJ1-1	TRBV30	-	CAWSRQENTEAFF	TGTGCCTGGTCAAGACAGGAGAACACTGAAGCTTTCTTT
-	TRBJ2-1	TRBV30	-	CAWSVIAPNEQFF	TGTGCCTGGAGTGTAATAGCCCCGAATGAGCAGTTCTTC
-	TRBJ2-7	TRBV2	TRBD1	CASSSGTGNEQYF	TGTGCCAGCAGTTCCGGGACAGGAAACGAGCAGTACTTC
-	TRBJ2-7	TRBV5-5	TRBD2	CASRETSGRLYEQYF	TGTGCCAGCAGGGAGACTAGCGGGAGGTTATACGAGCAGTACTTC
-	TRBJ2-2	TRBV29-1	TRBD2	CSAGGGAGELFF	TGCAGCGCCGGTGGGGGGGCCGGGGAGCTGTTTTTT
few	TRBJ1-1	TRBV6-1	-	CASSEHGTLGTEAFF	TGTGCCAGCAGTGAACATGGGACTCTAGGGACTGAAGCTTTCTTT
-	TRBJ1-1	TRBV29-1	-	CSVEETGNTEAFF	TGCAGCGTTGAAGAGACAGGGAACACTGAAGCTTTCTTT
-	TRBJ2-1	TRBV7-2	TRBD2	CASSLMPGGPDSYNEQFF	TGTGCCAGCAGCTTAATGCCGGGGGGGCCCGACTCCTACAATGAGCAGTTCTTC
-	TRBJ1-1	TRBV7-2	-	CASSFNRFYPNTEAFF	TGTGCCAGCAGCTTTAACAGGTTTTATCCGAACACTGAAGCTTTCTTT
-	TRBJ2-1	TRBV11-2	-	CASSLRAGAYNEQFF	TGTGCCAGCAGCTTAAGGGCAGGGGCCTACAATGAGCAGTTCTTC
-	TRBJ1-1	TRBV6-6	-	CASSYVEQLGAFF	TGTGCCAGCAGTTACGTGGAGCAATTAGGAGCTTTCTTT
-	TRBJ2-5	TRBV5-4	-	CASSQGSWETQYF	TGTGCCAGCAGCCAGGGGTCCTGGGAGACCCAGTACTTC
-	TRBJ1-1	TRBV9	TRBD1	CASSPRGQSNTEAFF	TGTGCCAGCAGCCCCCGGGGACAGTCGAACACTGAAGCTTTCTTT
-	TRBJ2-5	TRBV5-1	-	CASSLGGILETQYF	TGCGCCAGCAGCTTGGGAGGGATCCTAGAGACCCAGTACTTC